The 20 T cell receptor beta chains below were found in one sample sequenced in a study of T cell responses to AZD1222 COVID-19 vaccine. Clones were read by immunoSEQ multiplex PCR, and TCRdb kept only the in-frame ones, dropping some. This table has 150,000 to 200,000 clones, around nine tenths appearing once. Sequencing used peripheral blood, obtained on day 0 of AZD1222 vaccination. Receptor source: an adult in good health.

CDR3 sequence: CASRPVGGMADTQYF. CDR3 DNA sequence: TGTGCCAGCAGACCCGTTGGGGGGATGGCAGATACGCAGTATTTT. The chain employs TRBV6-5 and TRBJ2-3, with D possibly matching TRBD2 (6 bases). There are 15 residues in the CDR3. From germline, CDR1 is MNHEY and CDR2 SVGAGI. Trimming left V 6 bases short and J 4 bases short, with 17 bases between.

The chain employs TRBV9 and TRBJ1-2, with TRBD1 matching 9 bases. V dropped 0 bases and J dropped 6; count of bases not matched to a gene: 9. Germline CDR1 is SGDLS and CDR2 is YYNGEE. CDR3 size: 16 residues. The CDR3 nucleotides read TGTGCCAGCAGCGTAGATATCGGGACAGGGATTAATGGCTACACCTTC. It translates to CASSVDIGTGINGYTF.

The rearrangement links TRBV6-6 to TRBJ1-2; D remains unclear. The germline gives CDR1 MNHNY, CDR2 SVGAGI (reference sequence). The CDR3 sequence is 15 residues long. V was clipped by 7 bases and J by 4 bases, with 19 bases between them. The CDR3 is CASTVVGRAGYGYTF. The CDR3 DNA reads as TGTGCCAGCACGGTGGTGGGGAGGGCCGGCTATGGCTACACCTTC.

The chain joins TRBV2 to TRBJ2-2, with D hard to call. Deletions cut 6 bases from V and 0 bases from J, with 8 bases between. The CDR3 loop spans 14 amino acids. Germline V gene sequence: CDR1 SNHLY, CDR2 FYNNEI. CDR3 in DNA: TGTGCCAGCAGGGCTACTACGAACACCGGGGAGCTGTTTTTT. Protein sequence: CASRATTNTGELFF.

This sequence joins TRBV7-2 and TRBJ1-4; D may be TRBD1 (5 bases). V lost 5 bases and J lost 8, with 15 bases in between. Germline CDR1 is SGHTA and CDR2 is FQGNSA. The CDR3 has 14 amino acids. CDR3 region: CASSRGPGREKLFF. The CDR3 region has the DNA TGTGCCAGCAGCAGAGGACCGGGGCGCGAAAAACTGTTTTTT.

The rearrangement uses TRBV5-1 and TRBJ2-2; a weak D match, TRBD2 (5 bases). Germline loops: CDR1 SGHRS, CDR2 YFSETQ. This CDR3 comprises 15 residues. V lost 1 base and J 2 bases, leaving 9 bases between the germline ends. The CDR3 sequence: CASSLLPGNTGELFF. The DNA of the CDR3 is TGCGCCAGCAGCTTGCTGCCGGGAAACACCGGGGAGCTGTTTTTT.

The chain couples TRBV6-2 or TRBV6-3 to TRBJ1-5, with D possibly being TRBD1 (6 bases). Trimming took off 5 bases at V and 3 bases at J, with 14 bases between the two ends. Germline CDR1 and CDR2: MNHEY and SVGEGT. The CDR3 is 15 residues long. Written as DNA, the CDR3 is TGTGCCAGCAGTAGTCAGGGGTTTTACAATCAGCCCCAGCATTTT. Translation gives CASSSQGFYNQPQHF.

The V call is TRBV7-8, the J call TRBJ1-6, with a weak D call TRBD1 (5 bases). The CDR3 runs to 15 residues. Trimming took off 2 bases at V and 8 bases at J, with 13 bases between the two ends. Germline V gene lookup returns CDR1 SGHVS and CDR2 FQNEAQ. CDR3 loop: CASSLSGREYSPLHF. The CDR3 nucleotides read TGTGCCAGCAGCTTATCGGGCAGGGAGTATTCACCCCTCCACTTT. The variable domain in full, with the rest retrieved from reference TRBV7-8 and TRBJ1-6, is GAGVSQSPRYKVAKRGQDVALRCDPISGHVSLFWYQQALGQGPEFLTYFQNEAQLDKSGLPSDRFFAERPEGSVSTLKIQRTQQEDSAVYLCASSLSGREYSPLHFGNGTRLTVT.

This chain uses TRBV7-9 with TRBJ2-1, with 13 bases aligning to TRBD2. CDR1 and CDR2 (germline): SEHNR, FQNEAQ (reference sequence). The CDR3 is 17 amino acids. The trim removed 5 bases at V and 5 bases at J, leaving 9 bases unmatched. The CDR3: CASSHGLAGEADNEQFF. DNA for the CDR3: TGTGCCAGCAGCCATGGACTAGCGGGAGAAGCGGACAATGAGCAGTTCTTC.

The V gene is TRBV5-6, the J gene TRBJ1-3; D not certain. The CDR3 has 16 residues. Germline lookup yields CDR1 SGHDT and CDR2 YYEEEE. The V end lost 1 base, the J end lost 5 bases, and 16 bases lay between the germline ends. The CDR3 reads CASSLFIGTVRNTIYF. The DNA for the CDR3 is TGTGCCAGCAGCTTGTTTATAGGAACAGTTAGAAACACCATATATTTT.

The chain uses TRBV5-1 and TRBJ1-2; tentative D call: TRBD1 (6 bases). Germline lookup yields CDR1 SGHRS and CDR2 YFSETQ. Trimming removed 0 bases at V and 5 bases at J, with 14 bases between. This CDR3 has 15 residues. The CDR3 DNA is TGCGCCAGCAGCTTGGATAGGGGGGAAATTTATGGCTACACCTTC. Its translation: CASSLDRGEIYGYTF.

CDR3 residues: CAWSVWGSTEAFF. CDR3 bases: TGTGCCTGGAGTGTATGGGGGAGCACTGAAGCTTTCTTT. The V call is TRBV30, the J call TRBJ1-1; weak D call: TRBD1 (5 bases). The V gene lost 0 bases and the J gene lost 4 bases, with 9 bases spanning the gap. This CDR3 is 13 amino acids long. Germline lookup yields CDR1 GTSNPN and CDR2 SVGIG (reference sequence).

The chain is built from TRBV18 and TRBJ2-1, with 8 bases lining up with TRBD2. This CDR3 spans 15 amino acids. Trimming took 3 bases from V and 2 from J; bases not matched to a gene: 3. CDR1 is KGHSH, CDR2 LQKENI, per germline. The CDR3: CASSPPGLAYNEQFF. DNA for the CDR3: TGTGCCAGCTCACCTCCGGGACTAGCCTACAATGAGCAGTTCTTC.

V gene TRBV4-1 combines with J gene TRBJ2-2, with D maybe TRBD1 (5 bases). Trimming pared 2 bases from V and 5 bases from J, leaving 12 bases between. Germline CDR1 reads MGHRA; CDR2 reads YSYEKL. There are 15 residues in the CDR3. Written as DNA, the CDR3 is TGCGCCAGCAGCCAACCCGGCAGGGAAACCGGGGAGCTGTTTTTT. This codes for CASSQPGRETGELFF.

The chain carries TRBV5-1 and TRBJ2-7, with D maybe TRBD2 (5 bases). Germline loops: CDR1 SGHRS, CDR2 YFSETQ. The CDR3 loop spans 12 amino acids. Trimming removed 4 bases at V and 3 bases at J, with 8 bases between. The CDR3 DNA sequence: TGCGCCAGCAGCGCCGGGAACTACGAGCAGTACTTC. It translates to CASSAGNYEQYF.

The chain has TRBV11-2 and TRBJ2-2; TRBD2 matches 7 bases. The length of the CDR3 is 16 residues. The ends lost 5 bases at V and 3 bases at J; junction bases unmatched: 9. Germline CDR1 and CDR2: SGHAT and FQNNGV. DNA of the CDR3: TGTGCCAGCAGCCCAAACTCGGGGGGAGACACCGGGGAGCTGTTTTTT. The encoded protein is CASSPNSGGDTGELFF.

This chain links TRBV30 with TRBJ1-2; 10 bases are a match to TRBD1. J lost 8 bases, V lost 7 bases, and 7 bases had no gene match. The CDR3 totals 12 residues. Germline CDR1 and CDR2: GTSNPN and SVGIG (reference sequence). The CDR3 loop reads CAYSGTGDGYTF. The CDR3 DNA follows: TGTGCCTACTCCGGGACAGGGGACGGCTACACCTTC.

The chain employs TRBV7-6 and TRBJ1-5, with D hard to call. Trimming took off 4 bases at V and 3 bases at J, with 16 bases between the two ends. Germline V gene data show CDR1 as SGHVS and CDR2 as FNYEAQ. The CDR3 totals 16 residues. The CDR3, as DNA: TGTGCCAGCAGCTCCCCTCCGTCGCAGATCAATCAGCCCCAGCATTTT. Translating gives CASSSPPSQINQPQHF.

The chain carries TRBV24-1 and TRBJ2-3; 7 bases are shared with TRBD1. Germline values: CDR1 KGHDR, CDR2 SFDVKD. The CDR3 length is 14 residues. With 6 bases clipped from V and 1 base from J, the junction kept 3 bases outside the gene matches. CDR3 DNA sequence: TGTGCCACCAGTCGGACAGGAGGCACAGATACGCAGTATTTT. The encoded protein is CATSRTGGTDTQYF.

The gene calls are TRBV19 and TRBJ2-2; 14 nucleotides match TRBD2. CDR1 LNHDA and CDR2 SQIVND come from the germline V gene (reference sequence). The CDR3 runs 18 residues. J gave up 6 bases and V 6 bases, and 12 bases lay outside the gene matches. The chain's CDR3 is CASSRDQRLAGGAGELFF. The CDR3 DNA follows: TGTGCCAGTAGCCGTGACCAACGACTAGCGGGAGGGGCCGGGGAGCTGTTTTTT.